This T cell receptor (beta chain) comes out of a study of cytomegalovirus exposure and HLA in healthy donors. General observations from the study: 87-base-pair reads could not separate some V segments, including TRBV6-2 and TRBV6-3. Later analysis demonstrated an association between a missense DCLRE1C variant and TCR beta V- and J-gene trimming.

In the PCR, 60 Vbeta and 13 Jbeta primers were used. Clones were sequenced by immunoSEQ multiplex PCR, and TCRdb holds only the in-frame ones, with some missing. The data hold 200,000 to 250,000 clones, with 75% to 90% observed a single time. Comments on this clone: No antigen is known for it.

The CDR3 is 15 amino acids. Trimming removed 6 bases at V and 1 base at J, with 13 bases between. Germline V gives CDR1 LNHDA, CDR2 SQIVND (reference sequence). The clonotype was recovered from a boy younger than 10 in good health and CMV-seronegative. This sequence joins TRBV19 and TRBJ1-5, with D possibly being TRBD1 (6 bases). Sequencing input: PBMCs. CDR3 sequence: CASSLQGRSNQPQHF. The CDR3 DNA is TGTGCCAGTAGCCTACAGGGACGGAGCAATCAGCCCCAGCATTTT.